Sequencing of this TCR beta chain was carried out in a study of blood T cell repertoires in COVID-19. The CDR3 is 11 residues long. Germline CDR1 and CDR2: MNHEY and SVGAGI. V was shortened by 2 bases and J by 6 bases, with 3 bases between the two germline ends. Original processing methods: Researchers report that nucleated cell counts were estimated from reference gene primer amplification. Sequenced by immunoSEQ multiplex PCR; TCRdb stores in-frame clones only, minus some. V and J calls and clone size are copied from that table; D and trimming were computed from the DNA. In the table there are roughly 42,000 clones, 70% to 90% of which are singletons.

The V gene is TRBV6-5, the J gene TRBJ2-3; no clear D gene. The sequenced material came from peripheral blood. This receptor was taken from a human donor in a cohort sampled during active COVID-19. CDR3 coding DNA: TGTGCCAGCAGTTACGCGGATACGCAGTATTTT. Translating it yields CASSYADTQYF.